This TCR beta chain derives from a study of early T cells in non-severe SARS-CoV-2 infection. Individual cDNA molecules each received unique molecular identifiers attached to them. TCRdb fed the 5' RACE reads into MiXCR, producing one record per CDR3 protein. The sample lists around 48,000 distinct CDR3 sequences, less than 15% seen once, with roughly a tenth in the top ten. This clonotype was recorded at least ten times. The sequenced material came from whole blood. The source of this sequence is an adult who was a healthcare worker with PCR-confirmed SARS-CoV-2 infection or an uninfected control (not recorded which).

The CDR3 loop is CAWSQVPNYGYTF. DNA for the CDR3: TGTGCCTGGAGTCAGGTCCCTAACTATGGCTACACCTTC. The V call is TRBV30, the J call TRBJ1-2; D unresolved. The V end was cut by 2 bases, the J end by 0 bases, with 7 bases between. Germline CDR1 and CDR2: GTSNPN and SVGIG (reference sequence). This CDR3 region has 13 residues.